The entry that follows covers one T cell receptor beta chain sequence. Its antigen is still unknown. Via the markers CD45RO/CCR7/CD25/CD127/CD95/CD27, stem cell-like memory, regulatory, central memory and naive CD4+ cells were sorted. The data originate from a study of beta chain features in type 1 diabetes. Whole-study context: Sorted cell examination encompassed 100 million to 110 million cells across all samples.

The authors reverse transcribed all of the isolated RNA, so sequencing captured expressed TCRB transcripts. Data came from immunoSEQ multiplex PCR; TCRdb stores just in-frame clones and leaves some out. The table lists under 850,000 clones, around 15% of them singletons. Trimming pared 7 bases from V and 11 bases from J, leaving 14 bases between. Germline values: CDR1 MNHEY, CDR2 SVGAGI. This CDR3 has 11 amino acids. General study findings and limits: VDJ junctions from patients with type 1 diabetes contained fewer insertions and more deletions. Across all four CD4+ subsets, people with type 1 diabetes showed modestly shorter TCRB CDR3s.

The chain carries TRBV6-5 and TRBJ1-1; D is possibly TRBD1 (6 bases). The sequenced sample consisted of naive CD4+ T cells from blood. This TCR derives from a man younger than 35 with type 1 diabetes. The CDR3 here is CASINAGEAFF. DNA for the CDR3: TGTGCCAGCATTAACGCAGGGGAGGCTTTCTTT.